The 11 T cell receptor beta chains given below trace back to one sample, sequenced in a study of OX40 agonist ivuxolimab in advanced cancers. Sequenced by immunoSEQ multiplex PCR; TCRdb stores in-frame clones only, minus some. The sample records over 150,000 clones, 94% being singletons. The input for sequencing was CD4+ or CD8+ T cells sorted from blood, taken in a trial of the OX40 agonist ivuxolimab. The receptors stem from an adult with an advanced solid tumor such as melanoma, head and neck, liver or kidney cancer.

The CDR3 loop reads CASIRGVEAEAFF. CDR3 DNA sequence: TGTGCCAGCATCAGAGGGGTGGAGGCTGAAGCTTTCTTT. This chain connects TRBV7-8 to TRBJ1-1; perhaps TRBD1 as D (5 bases). Trimming left V 7 bases short and J 6 bases short, with 15 bases between. Germline V gives CDR1 SGHVS, CDR2 FQNEAQ. The CDR3 sequence is 13 residues long.

This chain joins TRBV5-4 and TRBJ2-7; no firm D call. CDR1 is SGHNT, CDR2 YYREEE, per germline (reference sequence). With 1 base removed from V and 2 bases from J, the gap between germline ends came to 10 bases. CDR3 size: 14 residues. CDR3 protein: CASSLSAATYEQYF. CDR3 in DNA: TGTGCCAGCAGCTTGTCGGCAGCTACCTACGAGCAGTACTTC.

The rearrangement links TRBV27 to TRBJ2-1; possible D gene TRBD1, 6 bases. Looked up from germline, CDR1 is MNHEY and CDR2 is SMNVEV (reference sequence). The CDR3 runs to 16 residues. Trimming took off 2 bases at V and 5 bases at J, with 16 bases between the two ends. This CDR3 is CASSLLDRFANNEQFF. As DNA, the CDR3 is TGTGCCAGCAGTTTACTCGACAGGTTCGCTAACAATGAGCAGTTCTTC.

This chain connects TRBV30 to TRBJ2-5; 10 nucleotides align to TRBD1. Trimming removed 0 bases from V and 2 bases from J; junction bases left unmatched: 3. Germline V gene sequence: CDR1 GTSNPN, CDR2 SVGIG (reference sequence). The length of the CDR3 is 15 residues. The chain's CDR3 is CAWSVGTGAQETQYF. Written as DNA, the CDR3 is TGTGCCTGGAGTGTAGGGACAGGGGCGCAAGAGACCCAGTACTTC.

The J gene is TRBJ1-2, the V gene TRBV4-2; D is undetermined. Germline lookup yields CDR1 LGHNA and CDR2 YNFKEQ. This CDR3 contains 14 residues. Trimming removed 0 bases at V and 3 bases at J, with 8 bases between. CDR3 amino acids: CASSQDMGDYGYTF. The CDR3 coding sequence is TGTGCCAGCAGCCAAGATATGGGAGACTATGGCTACACCTTC.

This sequence joins TRBV9 and TRBJ2-1; 7 nucleotides match TRBD2. Germline assignment: CDR1 SGDLS and CDR2 YYNGEE. V shed 0 bases, J shed 7 bases, and the junction held 4 bases outside the gene matches. The CDR3 covers 14 residues. The CDR3 loop reads CASSVVREANEQFF. Written as DNA, the CDR3 is TGTGCCAGCAGCGTAGTCCGGGAGGCTAATGAGCAGTTCTTC.

V gene TRBV19 combines with J gene TRBJ2-1; 11 nucleotides agree with TRBD2. Germline-derived CDR1 and CDR2 are LNHDA and SQIVND (reference sequence). The CDR3 sequence is 17 residues long. Trimming cost V 4 bases and J 2 bases; bases outside gene matches: 7. CDR3: CASSTGLAANPYNEQFF. The CDR3 nucleotides are TGTGCCAGTAGTACGGGACTAGCGGCAAACCCCTACAATGAGCAGTTCTTC.

The rearrangement links TRBV4-3 to TRBJ2-4; 7 nucleotides agree with TRBD2. This CDR3 is built from 18 residues. V dropped 0 bases and J dropped 6; count of bases not matched to a gene: 14. Germline V gene lookup returns CDR1 LGHNA and CDR2 YSLEER. The CDR3 reads CASSQDLRWGRGINIQYF. The CDR3 coding sequence is TGCGCCAGCAGCCAAGATCTTCGGTGGGGGAGGGGTATAAACATTCAGTACTTC.

The chain recombines TRBV28 with TRBJ1-2; perhaps TRBD1 as D (6 bases). Germline V lookup: CDR1 MDHEN, CDR2 SYDVKM. The CDR3 is 14 residues long. Deletions cut 5 bases from V and 2 bases from J, with 12 bases between. CDR3 sequence: CASSRITGNYGYTF. CDR3 DNA sequence: TGTGCCAGCAGTCGGATTACAGGGAACTATGGCTACACCTTC.

The genes are TRBV19 and TRBJ1-4, with D hard to call. Germline V gene data show CDR1 as LNHDA and CDR2 as SQIVND (reference sequence). This CDR3 is built from 14 residues. Trimming took 2 bases from V and 0 from J, leaving 4 bases between them. The CDR3 loop is CASSITPTNEKLFF. The CDR3 nucleotides are TGTGCCAGTAGTATAACACCAACTAATGAAAAACTGTTTTTT.

This clone was observed a handful of times. This sequence joins TRBV6-6 and TRBJ1-2; 9 nucleotides align to TRBD1. Trimming took 6 bases from V and 8 from J; bases not matched to a gene: 4. Germline values: CDR1 MNHNY, CDR2 SVGAGI (reference sequence). CDR3 length: 12 amino acids. CDR3 DNA sequence: TGTGCCAGCAGGACCACAGGGGGCGGCTACACCTTC. It specifies CASRTTGGGYTF.